This T cell receptor (beta chain) was observed in a study of cytomegalovirus exposure and HLA in healthy donors. Notes on this clone: The antigen remains undetermined.

In nominal health when sampled, donors likely had unrecorded immune exposures nonetheless. Study-wide results and limits: Previous analysis showed most TCR beta V segments were productive about 87% or about 30% of the time.

Use of 60 Vbeta and 13 Jbeta primers characterized the PCR. Data came from immunoSEQ multiplex PCR; TCRdb stores just in-frame clones and leaves some out. In the table there are 160,000 or so clones, roughly 77% of which are singletons. Germline CDR1 reads SGHAT; CDR2 reads FQNNGV. CDR3 length: 13 amino acids. Deletions cut 1 base from V and 2 bases from J, with 6 bases between. V is TRBV11-2 and J is TRBJ2-7, with D possibly matching TRBD2 (6 bases). Input material: PBMCs. The source of this sequence is a middle-aged man in good health and CMV-seropositive. The CDR3, as DNA: TGTGCCAGCAGCTTAGGGACTACCTACGAGCAGTACTTC. It codes for CASSLGTTYEQYF.